A selection of T cell receptor beta chains follows, all from one sample in a study of T cells in tuberculosis. TCRdb's table, derived via immunoSEQ multiplex PCR, lists solely in-frame clones and lacks some. The repertoire has some 47,000 clones, 90% to 95% of them found once; the top ten carry roughly 6.9%. The sample comprised PBMCs. These receptors were collected from a donor between 10 and 29 years old with latent tuberculosis or without tuberculosis infection. Each CDR3 is given with its conserved first and last residue. A D gene is named only where the DNA matches it firmly. Clone size is not always given. Where it is, it says once, few, many or a class for expanded clones.

TRBJ1-6	.	TRBV30	.	TGTGCCTGGAGTGTTGGAGGTTATAATTCACCCCTCCACTTT	CAWSVGGYNSPLHF
TRBJ1-4	.	TRBV2	TRBD1	TGTGCCAGCAGTGATTCCAGGGGGGATGAAAAACTGTTTTTT	CASSDSRGDEKLFF
TRBJ1-2	.	TRBV19	TRBD1	TGTGCCAGTAGCCCGACAGGGGCGGTTGGCTATGGCTACACCTTC	CASSPTGAVGYGYTF
TRBJ1-1	.	TRBV19	TRBD1	TGTGCCAGTTGTCAGGGGGGCGATTTCGCTGAAGCTTTCTTT	CASCQGGDFAEAFF
TRBJ1-4	.	TRBV25-1	TRBD1	TGTGCCAGCATGTATCGACAGGGAACCAATGAAAAACTGTTTTTT	CASMYRQGTNEKLFF
TRBJ2-3	.	TRBV4-1	TRBD2	TGCGCCAGCAGCCAACCGCCCCTATTGGAGCGGGAGATAGATACGCAGTATTTT	CASSQPPLLEREIDTQYF
TRBJ2-6	.	TRBV27	.	TGTGCCAGCACCCCCGCAACTTCTGGGGCCAACGTCCTGACTTTC	CASTPATSGANVLTF
TRBJ1-2	.	TRBV6-1	.	TGTGCCAGCAGTGAGTGGGGGGGGAGATATGGCTACACCTTC	CASSEWGGRYGYTF
TRBJ2-3	.	TRBV19	TRBD2	TGTGCCAGTACAACTAGCGGGGGGGACACGCAGTATTTT	CASTTSGGDTQYF
TRBJ2-5	.	TRBV18	TRBD2	TGTGCCAGCTCACCCCCCAAGGGAGGGGAGACCCAGTACTTC	CASSPPKGGETQYF
TRBJ2-1	.	TRBV4-1	.	TGCGCCAGCAGCCAAGCGCGGATCACCTACAATGAGCAGTTCTTC	CASSQARITYNEQFF
TRBJ2-3	.	TRBV5-1	TRBD2	TGCGCCAGCAGCATGGGACTAGCGGGGGCTCACTTCACAGATACGCAGTATTTT	CASSMGLAGAHFTDTQYF
TRBJ1-4	.	TRBV14	.	TGTGCCAGCAGCCGGACGGGGGGTTGGGAAAAACTGTTTTTT	CASSRTGGWEKLFF
TRBJ1-1	.	TRBV7-8	TRBD1	TGTGCCAGCAGCTCAAGGTTCGACAGGGGCAACACTGAAGCTTTCTTT	CASSSRFDRGNTEAFF
TRBJ2-2	.	TRBV11-1	.	TGTGCCAGCAGCCCTCCCTCGAACACCGGGGAGCTGTTTTTT	CASSPPSNTGELFF
TRBJ2-7	few	TRBV7-8	.	TGTGCCAGCAGCTCCCGCGAGGTCCAGCAGTACTTC	CASSSREVQQYF
TRBJ2-7	.	TRBV6-5	TRBD2	TGTGCCAGCAGTGCCCGACTAGCGGGAAACTACGAGCAGTACTTC	CASSARLAGNYEQYF
TRBJ2-1	.	TRBV6-5	TRBD2	TGTGCCAGCAGTTACAAAGGACTAGCGGGAGGCAATGAGCAGTTCTTC	CASSYKGLAGGNEQFF
TRBJ2-1	.	TRBV29-1	TRBD2	TGCAGCGTTTATTCTCGACTAGCGGGGACCTACAATGAGCAGTTCTTC	CSVYSRLAGTYNEQFF
TRBJ2-6	.	TRBV7-3	.	TGTGCCAGCAGCTTAACGCCGGCGGGACGGGCCTCTGGGGCCAACGTCCTGACTTTC	CASSLTPAGRASGANVLTF
TRBJ2-3	.	TRBV28	TRBD2	TGTGCCAGCAGATCAGTTGGGACTAGCGGGAGCTTCCTCTTCACAGATACGCAGTATTTT	CASRSVGTSGSFLFTDTQYF
TRBJ2-4	.	TRBV5-1	TRBD1	TGCGCCAGCAGTTCGACAGGGGTAGCCAAAAACATTCAGTACTTC	CASSSTGVAKNIQYF
TRBJ2-1	.	TRBV15	.	TGTGCCACCAGCAGAGGCAATTGGCAGGTCAATGAGCAGTTCTTC	CATSRGNWQVNEQFF
TRBJ1-2	.	TRBV5-6	.	TGTGCCAGCAGCTTGGTGTCCGGGGGTGACTATGGCTACACCTTC	CASSLVSGGDYGYTF
TRBJ2-5	.	TRBV5-6	TRBD2	TGTGCCAGCAGCTGGGGACTAGCGTCTCTTAGGGGGGAGACCCAGTACTTC	CASSWGLASLRGETQYF
TRBJ2-7	.	TRBV11-2	TRBD1	TGTGCCAGCAGCAGAATAGGACAGGGTTCGTACGAGCAGTACTTC	CASSRIGQGSYEQYF
TRBJ2-3	.	TRBV7-2	.	TGTGCCAGCAGCTTAACGCGGGACTCCCCTAGCACAGATACGCAGTATTTT	CASSLTRDSPSTDTQYF
TRBJ2-1	.	TRBV7-2	TRBD2	TGTGCCAGCAGCCCGAGGACTAGCATGGATGAGCAGTTCTTC	CASSPRTSMDEQFF
TRBJ2-6	.	TRBV29-1	.	TGCAGCGTTGAGGGCCCTGGGGCCAACGTCCTGACTTTC	CSVEGPGANVLTF
TRBJ2-5	.	TRBV19	.	TGTGCCAGTACCTCCCCGCAGGGGGGAGAGACCCAGTACTTC	CASTSPQGGETQYF
TRBJ2-6	.	TRBV9	.	TGTGCCAGCAGCGGACCCCACGGGAAGCGCGCTGGGGCCAACGTCCTGACTTTC	CASSGPHGKRAGANVLTF
TRBJ1-5	few	TRBV9	.	TGTGCCAGCAGCTTTGGGGAGGGAGGTCATCAGCCCCAGCATTTT	CASSFGEGGHQPQHF
TRBJ2-7	.	TRBV6-1	TRBD1	TGTGCCAGCAGCTCCCCAGGGGGAATCTACGAGCAGTACTTC	CASSSPGGIYEQYF
TRBJ2-2	once	TRBV4-1	TRBD1	TGCGCCAGCAGCCAAGAGAACAGGGGGGTCACCGGGGAGCTGTTTTTT	CASSQENRGVTGELFF
TRBJ2-7	.	TRBV7-2	TRBD1	TGTGCCAGCAGCCCTAGACAGGGGGTCCACGAGCAGTACTTC	CASSPRQGVHEQYF
TRBJ1-1	.	TRBV11-2	TRBD1	TGTGCCAGCAGCTTTACTTTTAGGGGGACAGGGCGGTTGGCCACTGAAGCTTTCTTT	CASSFTFRGTGRLATEAFF
TRBJ1-4	.	TRBV5-6	.	TGTGCCAGCAGCCTTGGGCGATCGGATGAAAAACTGTTTTTT	CASSLGRSDEKLFF
TRBJ2-5	once	TRBV4-1	.	TGCGCCAGCAGCCAGGGGCGGGGCGGGGTTTACCAAGAGACCCAGTACTTC	CASSQGRGGVYQETQYF
TRBJ1-1	.	TRBV5-8	.	TGTGCCAGCAGCTTGGCAAGCTCTTCGAACACTGAAGCTTTCTTT	CASSLASSSNTEAFF
TRBJ1-2	.	TRBV5-4	TRBD1	TGTGCCAGCAGCCACTGGGACAGGGGAAACTATGGCTACACCTTC	CASSHWDRGNYGYTF
TRBJ1-5	.	TRBV18	.	TGTGCCAGCTCACCAGGGGCCGGTAGCAATCAGCCCCAGCATTTT	CASSPGAGSNQPQHF
TRBJ1-5	.	TRBV19	.	TGTGCCAGTAGCACAGGAAGGGGACAGCCCCAGCATTTT	CASSTGRGQPQHF
TRBJ2-3	.	TRBV19	TRBD2	TGTGCCAGTAGTATGGGACTAGGTCCAGATACGCAGTATTTT	CASSMGLGPDTQYF
TRBJ1-2	.	TRBV5-4	.	TGTGCCAGCAGTTGGCGGGGGGAACATGGCTACACCTTC	CASSWRGEHGYTF
TRBJ1-2	.	TRBV4-1	.	TGCGCCAGCAGCCAAGTCCACGGCGGTACCTATGGCTACACCTTC	CASSQVHGGTYGYTF
TRBJ1-2	.	TRBV7-2	.	TGTGCCAGCAGCTTAGACTACAGGGCGGACGGCTACACCTTC	CASSLDYRADGYTF
TRBJ2-1	.	TRBV7-2	.	TGTGCCAGCAGCTTTAGAACGCATGAGCAGTTCTTC	CASSFRTHEQFF
TRBJ1-1	.	TRBV9	.	TGTGCCAGCAGCGTGAACAGTCAGTTTTCGGCTGCTGAAGCTTTCTTT	CASSVNSQFSAAEAFF
TRBJ1-2	.	TRBV19	.	TGTGCCAGTAGTATTTTTGGGCAGGGCCTAAGTTATGGCTACACCTTC	CASSIFGQGLSYGYTF
TRBJ2-7	.	TRBV9	TRBD1	TGTGCCAGCAGCGTAGGGACAGGGATTTACGAGCAGTACTTC	CASSVGTGIYEQYF
TRBJ2-7	.	TRBV25-1	TRBD2	TGTGCCAGCAGTGATCCGACTAGCGGGGGGCCTAGCTCCTACGAGCAGTACTTC	CASSDPTSGGPSSYEQYF
TRBJ1-6	.	TRBV19	.	TGTGCCAGTAAATTTGCTCGACAGGCACGAAGCTCCTATAATTCACCCCTCCACTTT	CASKFARQARSSYNSPLHF